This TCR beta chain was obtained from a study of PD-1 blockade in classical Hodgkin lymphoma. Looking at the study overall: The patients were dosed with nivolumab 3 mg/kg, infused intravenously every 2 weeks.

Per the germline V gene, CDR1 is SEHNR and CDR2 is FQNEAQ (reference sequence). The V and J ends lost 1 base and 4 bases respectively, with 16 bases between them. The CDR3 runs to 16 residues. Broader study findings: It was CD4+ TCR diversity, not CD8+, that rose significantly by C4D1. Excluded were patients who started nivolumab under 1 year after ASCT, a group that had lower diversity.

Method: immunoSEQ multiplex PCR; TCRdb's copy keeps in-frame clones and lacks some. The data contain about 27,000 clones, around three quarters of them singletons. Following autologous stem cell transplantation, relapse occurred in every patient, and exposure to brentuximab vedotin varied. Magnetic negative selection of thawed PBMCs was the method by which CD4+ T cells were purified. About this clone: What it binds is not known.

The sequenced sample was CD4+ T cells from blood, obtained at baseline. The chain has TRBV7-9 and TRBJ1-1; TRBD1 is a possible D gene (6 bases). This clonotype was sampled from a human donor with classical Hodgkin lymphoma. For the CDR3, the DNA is TGTGCCAGCAGCTTAGTAGGGGGACGATCCGGCACTGAAGCTTTCTTT. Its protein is CASSLVGGRSGTEAFF.